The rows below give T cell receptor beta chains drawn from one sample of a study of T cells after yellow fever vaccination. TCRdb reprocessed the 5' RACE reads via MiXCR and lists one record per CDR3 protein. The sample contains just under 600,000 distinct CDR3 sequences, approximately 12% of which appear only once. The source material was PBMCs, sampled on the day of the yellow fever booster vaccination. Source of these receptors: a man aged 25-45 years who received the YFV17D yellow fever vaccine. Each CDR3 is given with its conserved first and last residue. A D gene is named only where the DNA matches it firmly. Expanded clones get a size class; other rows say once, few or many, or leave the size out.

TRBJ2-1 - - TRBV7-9 CASSLGSVMQFF TGTGCCAGCAGCTTAGGTTCCGTGATGCAGTTCTTC
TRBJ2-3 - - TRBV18 CASSPPREGGETAPDTQYF TGTGCCAGCTCACCACCGAGAGAAGGCGGAGAAACCGCTCCGGATACGCAGTATTTT
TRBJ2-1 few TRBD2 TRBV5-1 CASSEGLAPLDEQFF TGCGCCAGCAGCGAAGGACTAGCGCCCTTGGATGAGCAGTTCTTC
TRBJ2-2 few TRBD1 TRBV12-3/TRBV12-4 CASRDRVKVQFF TGTGCCAGCAGGGACAGGGTCAAAGTACAGTTTTTT
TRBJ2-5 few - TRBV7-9 CASSLGGPQVETQYF TGTGCCAGCAGCTTAGGGGGACCCCAGGTGGAGACCCAGTACTTC
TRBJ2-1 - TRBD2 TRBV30 CAWSETGWTSGIYEQFF TGTGCCTGGAGTGAGACCGGATGGACTAGCGGGATTTATGAGCAGTTCTTC
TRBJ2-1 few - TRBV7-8 CASRRGTRSNYNEQFF TGTGCCAGCAGGAGGGGGACCCGATCCAATTACAATGAGCAGTTCTTC
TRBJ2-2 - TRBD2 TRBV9 CASSSLAGALGGELFF TGTGCCAGCAGCTCACTAGCGGGAGCTTTGGGCGGGGAGCTGTTTTTT
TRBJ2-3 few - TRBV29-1 CSVEGGQGADTQYF TGCAGCGTTGAAGGTGGGCAGGGTGCAGATACGCAGTATTTT
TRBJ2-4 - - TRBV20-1 CSAREEDIQYF TGCAGTGCTAGAGAGGAGGACATTCAGTACTTC
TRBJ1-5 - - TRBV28 CASFGRGRGNQPQHF TGTGCCAGCTTTGGTCGGGGGCGGGGCAATCAGCCCCAGCATTTT
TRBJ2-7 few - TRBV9 CASSVALVGEQYF TGTGCCAGCAGCGTAGCTTTGGTCGGCGAGCAGTACTTC
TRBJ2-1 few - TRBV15 CATSRGWGSSYNEQFF TGTGCCACCAGCAGAGGATGGGGGAGCTCCTACAATGAGCAGTTCTTC
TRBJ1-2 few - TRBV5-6 CASSSSGPSGIYGYTF TGTGCCAGCAGCTCGTCCGGGCCATCGGGGATCTATGGCTACACCTTC
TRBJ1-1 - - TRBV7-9 CAISLMAGREPFF TGTGCCATCAGCTTAATGGCGGGGAGGGAACCTTTCTTT
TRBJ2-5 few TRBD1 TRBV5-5 CASSSPRTGVMETQYF TGTGCCAGCAGCTCCCCCCGGACAGGGGTGATGGAGACCCAGTACTTC
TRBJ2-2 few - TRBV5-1 CASTPLSVENTGELFF TGCGCCAGCACACCCCTGTCGGTTGAAAACACCGGGGAGCTGTTTTTT
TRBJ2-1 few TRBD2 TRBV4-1 CASSQEGLAGGRQFF TGCGCCAGCAGCCAAGAGGGACTAGCGGGAGGGCGGCAGTTCTTC
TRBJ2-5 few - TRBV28 CASSARGTSGTQYF TGTGCCAGCAGTGCTAGGGGGACCTCAGGGACCCAGTACTTC
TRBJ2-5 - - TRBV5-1 CASSLGSAQETQYF TGCGCCAGCAGCTTGGGGTCCGCCCAAGAGACCCAGTACTTC
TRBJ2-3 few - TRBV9 CASSVGHGLDTQYF TGTGCCAGCAGCGTAGGGCACGGACTAGATACGCAGTATTTT
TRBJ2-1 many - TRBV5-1 CASSNMASNNEQFF TGCGCCAGCAGCAACATGGCAAGCAACAATGAGCAGTTCTTC
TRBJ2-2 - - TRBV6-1 CASTLMRRANTGELFF TGTGCCAGTACGCTAATGCGCCGGGCCAACACCGGGGAGCTGTTTTTT
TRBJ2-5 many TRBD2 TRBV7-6 CASSWNRGTSGRADMETQYF TGTGCCAGCAGCTGGAATCGAGGGACTAGCGGGAGGGCCGATATGGAGACCCAGTACTTC
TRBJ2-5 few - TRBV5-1 CASSLFGGTETQYF TGCGCCAGCAGCTTGTTTGGCGGGACCGAGACCCAGTACTTC
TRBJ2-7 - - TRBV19 CASSGPSLIHGEQYF TGTGCCAGTAGTGGACCGAGTCTGATACACGGCGAGCAGTACTTC
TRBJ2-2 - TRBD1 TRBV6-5 CASSHGTGGYTGELFF TGTGCCAGCAGTCACGGGACAGGGGGGTACACCGGGGAGCTGTTTTTT
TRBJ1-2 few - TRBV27 CASSLRGPASYTF TGTGCCAGCAGTTTACGGGGTCCAGCCAGCTACACCTTC
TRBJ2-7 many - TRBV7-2 CASSYRGYEQYF TGTGCCAGCAGCTACCGGGGTTACGAGCAGTACTTC
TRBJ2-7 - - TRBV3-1 CASSRAAGEQYF TGTGCCAGCAGCCGGGCCGCGGGCGAGCAGTACTTC
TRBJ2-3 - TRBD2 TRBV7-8 CASSSLRTSGRNTDTQYF TGTGCCAGCAGCTCCCTCCGGACTAGCGGGAGGAATACAGATACGCAGTATTTT
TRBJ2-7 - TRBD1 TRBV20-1 CSARDPQGKNEQYF TGCAGTGCTAGAGATCCACAGGGGAAAAACGAGCAGTACTTC
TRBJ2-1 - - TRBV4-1 CASSRGDQSYNEQFF TGCGCCAGCAGCCGGGGGGACCAGTCCTACAATGAGCAGTTCTTC
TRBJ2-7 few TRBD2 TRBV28 CASSPGGRDVAEQYF TGTGCCAGCAGTCCGGGAGGGAGGGACGTCGCCGAGCAGTACTTC
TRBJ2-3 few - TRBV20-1 CSASMVATDTQYF TGCAGTGCTAGTATGGTAGCGACAGATACGCAGTATTTT
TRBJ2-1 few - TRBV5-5 CASSDMRDRYNEQLF TGTGCCAGCAGCGATATGCGGGATCGGTACAATGAGCAGTTATTC
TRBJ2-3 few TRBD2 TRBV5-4 CASSLGPSGRVGSTDTQYF TGTGCCAGCAGCTTGGGTCCTAGCGGGAGAGTCGGTAGCACAGATACGCAGTATTTT
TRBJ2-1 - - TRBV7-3 CASSLRGVWDEQFF TGTGCCAGCAGCTTACGAGGCGTGTGGGATGAGCAGTTCTTC
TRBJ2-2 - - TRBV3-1 CASSQFPGPGELFF TGTGCCAGCAGCCAATTTCCAGGGCCCGGGGAGCTGTTTTTT
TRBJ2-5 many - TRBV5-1 CASSLVGETQYF TGTGCCAGCAGTTTGGTGGGAGAGACCCAGTACTTC
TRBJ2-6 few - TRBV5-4 CASSIPKGAGGANVLTF TGTGCCAGCAGCATCCCCAAAGGCGCGGGAGGGGCCAACGTCCTGACTTTC
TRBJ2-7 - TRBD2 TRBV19 CASSIKRDVEQYF TGTGCCAGTAGTATAAAGCGGGACGTAGAGCAGTACTTC
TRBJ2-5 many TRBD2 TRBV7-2 CASSLGGFQETQYF TGTGCCAGCAGCTTGGGAGGGTTCCAAGAGACCCAGTACTTC
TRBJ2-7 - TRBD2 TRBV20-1 CSARGTSGRESYEQYF TGCAGTGCTAGAGGGACTAGCGGGAGGGAATCCTACGAGCAGTACTTC
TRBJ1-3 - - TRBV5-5 CASSLSSYSGNTIYF TGTGCCAGCAGCTTGTCAAGCTACTCTGGAAACACCATATATTTT
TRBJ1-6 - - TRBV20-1 CSAREGVVSPLHF TGCAGTGCTAGAGAGGGGGTCGTTTCACCCCTCCACTTT
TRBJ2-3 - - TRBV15 CATSDRRGEDTQYF TGTGCCACCAGCGATAGGAGGGGGGAAGATACGCAGTATTTT
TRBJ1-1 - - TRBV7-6 CASSPQIEDTEAFF TGTGCCAGCAGCCCCCAGATAGAGGACACTGAAGCTTTCTTT
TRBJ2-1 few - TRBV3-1 CASVGYQGEQFF TGTGCCAGCGTTGGATACCAGGGTGAGCAGTTCTTC
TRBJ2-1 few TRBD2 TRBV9 CASSVDLGLAGNEQFF TGTGCCAGCAGCGTAGACCTGGGACTAGCGGGCAATGAGCAGTTCTTC
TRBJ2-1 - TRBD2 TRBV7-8 CASRPRGGGYNEQFF TGTGCCAGCAGGCCCCGGGGGGGGGGATACAATGAGCAGTTCTTC
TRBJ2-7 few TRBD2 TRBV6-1 CASSLTSGGGSSYEQYF TGTGCCAGCAGTCTGACTAGCGGAGGGGGCAGCTCCTACGAGCAGTACTTC
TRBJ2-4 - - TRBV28 CASSLRGGAKNIQYF TGTGCCAGCAGTTTACGGGGTGGAGCCAAAAACATTCAGTACTTC
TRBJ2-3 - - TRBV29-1 CSVSRVDTQYF TGCAGCGTTTCCAGGGTCGATACGCAGTATTTT